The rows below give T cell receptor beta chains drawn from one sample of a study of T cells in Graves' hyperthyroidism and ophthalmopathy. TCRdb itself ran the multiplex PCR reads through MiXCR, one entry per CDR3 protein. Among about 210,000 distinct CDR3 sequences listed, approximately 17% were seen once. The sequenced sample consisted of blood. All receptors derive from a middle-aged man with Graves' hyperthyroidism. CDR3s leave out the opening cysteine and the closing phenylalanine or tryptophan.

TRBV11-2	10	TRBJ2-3	ASSLQGDTQY
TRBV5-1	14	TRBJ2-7	ASSLVGTSGIYEQY
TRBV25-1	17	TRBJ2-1	ASRDRAATRSLSCNEQF
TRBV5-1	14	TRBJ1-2	ASSLGAWENNYGYT
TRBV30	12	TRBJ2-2	AWSPKNSGGELF
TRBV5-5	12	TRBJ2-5	ASGQGAGEETQY
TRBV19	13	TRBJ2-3	ASSRDRGGGDTQY
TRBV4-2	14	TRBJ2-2	ASSQGAGEGIGELF
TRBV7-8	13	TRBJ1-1	ASSLGGQGWAEAF
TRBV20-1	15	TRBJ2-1	SALTRGSSGRVNEQF
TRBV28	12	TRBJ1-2	ASSPLRKEDGYT
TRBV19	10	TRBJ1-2	ASTLGTIGYT
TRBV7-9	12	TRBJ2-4	ASSLAGQHNIQY
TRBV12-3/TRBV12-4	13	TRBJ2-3	ASSFSSAWTDTQY
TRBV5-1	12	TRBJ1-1	ASSLTGTNTEAF
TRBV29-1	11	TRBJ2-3	SVETSSTDTQY
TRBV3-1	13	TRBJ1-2	ASSHVSGINYGYT
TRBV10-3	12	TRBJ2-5	AISRDSTRETQY
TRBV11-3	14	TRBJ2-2	ASSTYSGSDTGELF
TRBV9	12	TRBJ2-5	ASTPGQGRKTQY
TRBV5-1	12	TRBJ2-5	ASSVQQPQETQY
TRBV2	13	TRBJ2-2	ASSVGQGASGELF
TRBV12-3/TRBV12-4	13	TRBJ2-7	ASRTDRGLSYEQY
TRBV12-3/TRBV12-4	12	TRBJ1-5	ASRVTGYNQPQH
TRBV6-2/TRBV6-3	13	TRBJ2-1	ASSYRRDNFLGQF
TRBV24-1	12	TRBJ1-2	ATSDRDKNYGYT
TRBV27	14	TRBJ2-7	ASSPLVSGRPHEQY
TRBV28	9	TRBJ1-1	ASSLQDEAF
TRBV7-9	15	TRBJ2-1	ASSLGTSSGSYNEQF
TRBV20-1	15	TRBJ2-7	SALTRGSSGRAGEQY
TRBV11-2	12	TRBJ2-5	ATSPLAGTETQY
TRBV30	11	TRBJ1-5	AWSVGGNQPQH
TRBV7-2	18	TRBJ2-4	ASSLRLGSLMGGAKNIQY
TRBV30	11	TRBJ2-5	AWSVGYKETQY
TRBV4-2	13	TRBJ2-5	ASSRTSGSKETQY
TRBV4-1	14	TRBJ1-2	ASSLTTGSENYGYT
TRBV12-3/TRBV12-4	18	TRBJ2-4	ASSIGGSGTSGRWENIQY
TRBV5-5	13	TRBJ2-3	ASSLEAAGLDTQY
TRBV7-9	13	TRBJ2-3	ASSLEMDYTDTQY
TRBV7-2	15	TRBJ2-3	ASSPNVGGIGTDTQY
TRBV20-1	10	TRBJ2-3	SARDHSRTQY
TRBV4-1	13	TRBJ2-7	ASSQVAGRRNEQY
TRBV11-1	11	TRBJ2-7	ASRSATSYEQY
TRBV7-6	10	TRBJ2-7	ASSSTGNEQY
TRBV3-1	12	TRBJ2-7	ASSPRVSSYEQY
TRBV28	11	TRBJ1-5	ASSSWTDQPQH
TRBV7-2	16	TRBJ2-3	ASNLAGDIMSSTDTQY
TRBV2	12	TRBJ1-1	ASSRQGMNTEAF
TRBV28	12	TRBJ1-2	ASYGTGLNYGYT
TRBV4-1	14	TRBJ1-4	ASSQDLQGAREKLF
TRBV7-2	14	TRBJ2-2	ASSSGLAGWGGELF
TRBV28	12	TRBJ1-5	ASSMGQGNQPQH
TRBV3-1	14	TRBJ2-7	ASSQMVLAGGGEQY
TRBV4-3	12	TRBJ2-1	ASSQSQGWHEQF
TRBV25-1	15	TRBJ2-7	ASSEFVGQGVVIEQY
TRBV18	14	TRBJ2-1	ASSPRAGGRYNEQF
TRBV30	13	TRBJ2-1	AWSVGGAGYNEQF